What follows are 32 T cell receptor beta chains derived from one specimen sequenced in a study of cytomegalovirus exposure and HLA in healthy donors. Amplification used 60 Vbeta primers and 13 Jbeta primers. TCRdb's table, derived via immunoSEQ multiplex PCR, lists solely in-frame clones and lacks some. The sample consists of approximately 180,000 clones, 77% of them appearing once. Sequencing was performed on PBMCs. The receptor set was obtained from a woman aged 60 to 75 in good health and CMV-seropositive.

The chain is built from TRBV7-2 and TRBJ2-5, with TRBD2 identical over 10 bases. The J call may be in error: the DNA end matches TRBJ2-7 better. Germline loops: CDR1 SGHTA, CDR2 FQGNSA. The CDR3 sequence is 18 residues long. CDR3 in DNA: TGTGCCAGCAGCTTAGCGCTCGGTAGCGGGAGGCTTAACTACGAGCAGTACTTC. Translation gives CASSLALGSGRLNYEQYF.

J is TRBJ2-1 and V is TRBV30; weak D call: TRBD2 (5 bases). The CDR3 is made up of 16 amino acids. CDR1 and CDR2 from the germline V gene are GTSNPN and SVGIG (reference sequence). V was shortened by 1 base and J by 2 bases, with 15 bases between the two germline ends. For the CDR3, the DNA is TGTGCCTGGAGTGAGGGCGTCGGGGATACCTACAATGAGCAGTTCTTC. This gives the protein CAWSEGVGDTYNEQFF.

The chain employs TRBV7-9 and TRBJ2-7; 8 nucleotides match TRBD2. The junction had 11 bases not matched to a gene; V was cut back by 5 bases and J by 5 bases. The germline gives CDR1 SEHNR, CDR2 FQNEAQ (reference sequence). The CDR3 totals 15 residues. The CDR3 reads CASSATSGGRDEQYF. For the CDR3, the DNA is TGTGCCAGCAGCGCAACTAGCGGAGGTAGGGACGAGCAGTACTTC.

The J gene is TRBJ1-1, the V gene TRBV5-1, with a possible D match to TRBD1 (5 bases). V lost 7 bases to trimming and J lost 1 base, with 11 bases between them. The CDR3 consists of 13 residues. The germline CDR1 and CDR2 sequences are SGHRS and YFSETQ. DNA of the CDR3: TGCGCCAGCGTTGCGGGGCAGAACACTGAAGCTTTCTTT. This gives the protein CASVAGQNTEAFF.

J is TRBJ1-1 and V is TRBV6-5; D is undetermined. V lost 0 bases and J lost 0, with 8 bases in between. The CDR3 consists of 15 residues. Germline V gene data show CDR1 as MNHEY and CDR2 as SVGAGI. The CDR3 here is CASSYSSSLNTEAFF. The CDR3 region has the DNA TGTGCCAGCAGTTACTCGAGTAGCTTGAACACTGAAGCTTTCTTT.

This clone was found a few times. Within the sample, other DNA sequences also encode this same CDR3. V gene TRBV4-1 combines with J gene TRBJ1-1; D may be TRBD1 (6 bases). Germline V gives CDR1 MGHRA, CDR2 YSYEKL. The ends were cut back, 5 bases at V and 6 bases at J, with 22 bases in the middle. The CDR3 extends over 16 amino acids. Here the CDR3 reads CASSNGGAGVRPEAFF. The CDR3, as DNA: TGCGCCAGCAGCAACGGGGGCGCGGGGGTAAGGCCTGAAGCTTTCTTT.

This clone was found a few times. The rearrangement uses TRBV5-4 and TRBJ2-7; no clear D gene. Germline V CDR1 and CDR2: SGHNT, YYREEE (reference sequence). The CDR3 spans 13 residues. Trimming shortened V by 0 bases and J by 3 bases, and 7 bases separated the two germline ends. CDR3 bases: TGTGCCAGCAGCTTGGGACAAAACTACGAGCAGTACTTC. Translating gives CASSLGQNYEQYF.

Only a few counts were recorded for this clone. V gene TRBV2 combines with J gene TRBJ2-1; 12 bases agree with TRBD2. Germline V lookup: CDR1 SNHLY, CDR2 FYNNEI. V was clipped by 6 bases and J by 1 base; unmatched bases: 4. This CDR3 has 16 amino acids. The CDR3 region is CASSELAGGSYNEQFF. The DNA of the CDR3 is TGTGCCAGCAGCGAACTAGCGGGAGGTTCCTACAATGAGCAGTTCTTC.

This chain uses TRBV7-8 with TRBJ1-5; maybe TRBD1 (6 bases). The CDR3 is 15 amino acids. Germline V gene data show CDR1 as SGHVS and CDR2 as FQNEAQ. V lost 7 bases and J 3 bases, leaving 16 bases between the germline ends. CDR3 coding DNA: TGTGCCAGCACCCCGTTACAGGGCCCCAATCAGCCCCAGCATTTT. It yields the protein CASTPLQGPNQPQHF.

CDR3 region: CASAEQSHEQYF. CDR3 nucleotide sequence: TGTGCCTCTGCGGAGCAGTCCCACGAGCAGTACTTC. This chain uses TRBV10-3 with TRBJ2-7; D not certain. The germline V gene encodes CDR1 ENHRY and CDR2 SYGVKD. The CDR3 has 12 residues. The V end lost 11 bases, the J end lost 5 bases, and 16 bases lay between the germline ends.

V and J are TRBV11-1 and TRBJ2-7; D remains ambiguous. Germline CDR1 SGHAT, CDR2 FQDESV (reference sequence). Deletions cut 5 bases from V and 3 bases from J, with 5 bases between. This CDR3 contains 11 residues. In DNA form, the CDR3 reads TGTGCCAGCAGCATCAACTACGAGCAGTACTTC. Its protein product is CASSINYEQYF.

V is TRBV5-1 and J is TRBJ2-7, with 10 bases identical to TRBD1. CDR1 SGHRS and CDR2 YFSETQ come from the germline V gene. Unmatched junction bases numbered 5, after V lost 4 bases and J lost 4 bases. CDR3 length equals 14 residues. Written as DNA, the CDR3 is TGCGCCAGCAGCCAGGGACAGGGGAAATACGAGCAGTACTTC. This codes for CASSQGQGKYEQYF.

The V gene is TRBV25-1, the J gene TRBJ1-4; TRBD1 agrees at 10 bases. The CDR3 is made up of 14 amino acids. The ends lost 4 bases at V and 7 bases at J; junction bases unmatched: 3. From germline, CDR1 is MGHDK and CDR2 SYGVNS. In DNA form, the CDR3 reads TGTGCCAGCAGTGTGGACAGGGGGAGTGAAAAACTGTTTTTT. Its protein is CASSVDRGSEKLFF.

The chain combines TRBV15 with TRBJ1-2; the D gene is possibly TRBD1 (6 bases). Germline loops: CDR1 LNHNV, CDR2 YYDKDF (reference sequence). Between the trimmed V and J ends, which lost 0 bases and 0 bases, there was a span of 11 bases. This CDR3 spans 16 amino acids. CDR3: CATSRDLTGSNYGYTF. The CDR3 region has the DNA TGTGCCACCAGCAGAGATCTGACAGGCTCTAACTATGGCTACACCTTC. The complete variable domain, with remaining parts taken from reference TRBV15 and TRBJ1-2, reads DAMVIQNPRYQVTQFGKPVTLSCSQTLNHNVMYWYQQKSSQAPKLLFHYYDKDFNNEADTPDNFQSRRPNTSFCFLDIRSPGLGDTAMYLCATSRDLTGSNYGYTFGSGTRLTVV.

The chain has TRBV19 and TRBJ2-1; 10 nucleotides agree with TRBD1. V shed 3 bases and J 5 bases; nucleotides not matched to a gene: 4. The germline V gene has CDR1 LNHDA and CDR2 SQIVND (reference sequence). The length of the CDR3 is 15 residues. CDR3 sequence: CASSIDRGQDNEQFF. The CDR3 DNA reads as TGTGCCAGTAGTATCGACAGGGGGCAGGACAATGAGCAGTTCTTC.

The chain carries TRBV5-6 and TRBJ2-5; 16 nucleotides align to TRBD2. This CDR3 is built from 19 residues. Per the germline V gene, CDR1 is SGHDT and CDR2 is YYEEEE. The V gene end was trimmed by 6 bases and the J gene end by 2 bases; junction bases not matched to a gene: 13. The CDR3 loop is CASIPLGGLAGGIQETQYF. Here the CDR3 DNA reads TGTGCCAGCATCCCCCTCGGGGGACTAGCGGGAGGGATACAAGAGACCCAGTACTTC.

On this clone itself: It is unclear where the CDR3 begins or ends on the DNA, so no DNA is shown, and the CDR3 is as TCRdb lists it. This chain uses TRBV19 with TRBJ1-1. Germline V lookup: CDR1 LNHDA, CDR2 SQIVND (reference sequence). Including both end residues, the CDR3 is 13 amino acids long. The CDR3 is CASSSGVGTEAFF.

V and J are TRBV15 and TRBJ2-4; the D is unclear. CDR3 length: 17 residues. The ends were cut back, 0 bases at V and 0 bases at J, with 12 bases in the middle. The germline CDR1 and CDR2 sequences are LNHNV and YYDKDF (reference sequence). The CDR3 region has the DNA TGTGCCACCAGCAGAGATCTGTTACTCCTAGCCAAAAACATTCAGTACTTC. Amino acids: CATSRDLLLLAKNIQYF.

V is TRBV7-9 and J is TRBJ2-5; D might be TRBD2 (5 bases). The CDR3 is 14 residues long. V lost 3 bases and J lost 11, with 19 bases in between. Germline CDR1 reads SEHNR; CDR2 reads FQNEAQ (reference sequence). CDR3 sequence (DNA): TGTGCCAGCAGCTTGACGGGGAGATCCTACGGGCAGTACTTC. Its protein product is CASSLTGRSYGQYF.

The chain carries TRBV2 and TRBJ1-2; the match to TRBD1 covers 7 bases. CDR3 length: 14 amino acids. CDR1 and CDR2 (germline): SNHLY, FYNNEI. With 9 bases clipped from V and 6 bases from J, the junction kept 13 bases outside the gene matches. The CDR3: CAREVDQGGNGYTF. The CDR3 nucleotides read TGTGCCAGGGAAGTGGATCAGGGGGGAAATGGCTACACCTTC. The whole variable domain, filled in from reference TRBV2 and TRBJ1-2, reads EPEVTQTPSHQVTQMGQEVILRCVPISNHLYFYWYRQILGQKVEFLVSFYNNEISEKSEIFDDQFSVERPDGSNFTLKIRSTKLEDSAMYFCAREVDQGGNGYTFGSGTRLTVV.

V is TRBV28 and J is TRBJ2-7; TRBD1 agrees at 7 bases. In germline, CDR1 is MDHEN, CDR2 SYDVKM. J was trimmed by 6 bases and V by 5 bases; bases with no gene match: 13. The CDR3 runs 15 residues. CDR3 nucleotides: TGTGCCAGCAGTGGTCAACCTTGGGACAGATCCGAGCAGTACTTC. It specifies CASSGQPWDRSEQYF.

The gene calls are TRBV6-6 and TRBJ1-2; 9 bases line up with TRBD1. V gave up 6 bases and J gave up 5 bases; unmatched junction bases: 13. CDR3 length: 16 amino acids. Looked up from germline, CDR1 is MNHNY and CDR2 is SVGAGI (reference sequence). The CDR3 bases are TGTGCCAGCAGATCGGGACAGGGAGTTCTAAATTATGGCTACACCTTC. Its translation: CASRSGQGVLNYGYTF.

The CDR3 bases are TGTGCCAGCTCACTGGGACACTTAGGGTACGAAGCTTTCTTT. Its protein product is CASSLGHLGYEAFF. This chain uses TRBV18 with TRBJ1-1; D might be TRBD1 (6 bases). CDR3 size: 14 residues. Germline V gene data show CDR1 as KGHSH and CDR2 as LQKENI. Trimming took 4 bases from V and 8 from J, leaving 17 bases between them.

CDR3 sequence: CASSPATGVNSPLHF. CDR3 coding DNA: TGTGCCAGCTCACCAGCGACAGGGGTAAATTCACCCCTCCACTTT. The chain uses TRBV18 and TRBJ1-6, with 8 bases aligning to TRBD1. Germline trimming cut 2 bases from V and 7 bases from J; bases unmatched to any gene: 4. The CDR3 is 15 residues long. Germline lookup yields CDR1 KGHSH and CDR2 LQKENI.

The CDR3 spells CASTSPGTGELFF. CDR3 sequence (DNA): TGTGCCTCTACTAGCCCCGGCACCGGGGAGCTGTTTTTT. The chain joins TRBV9 to TRBJ2-2; tentatively, D is TRBD2 (6 bases). V gave up 10 bases and J gave up 4 bases, with 14 bases separating them. There are 13 residues in the CDR3. Germline loops: CDR1 SGDLS, CDR2 YYNGEE.

The rearrangement links TRBV27 to TRBJ2-5; TRBD2 aligns across 11 bases. The J call may be mistaken, given a closer DNA end match to TRBJ2-7. Germline lookup yields CDR1 MNHEY and CDR2 SMNVEV (reference sequence). CDR3 length: 15 amino acids. CDR3 protein: CASRRSGTSGYEQYF. The CDR3 DNA is TGTGCCAGCAGACGATCGGGGACTAGCGGCTACGAGCAGTACTTC.

This CDR3 reads CASSVQGYGYTF. DNA of the CDR3: TGTGCCAGTAGTGTACAGGGGTATGGCTACACCTTC. The V gene is TRBV19, the J gene TRBJ1-2; the match to TRBD1 covers 7 bases. CDR1 and CDR2 (germline): LNHDA, SQIVND (reference sequence). J was trimmed by 5 bases and V by 5 bases; bases with no gene match: 2. This CDR3 has 12 amino acids.

The chain uses TRBV30 and TRBJ1-1; TRBD1 aligns across 7 bases. This CDR3 is built from 13 residues. Trimming took 1 base from V and 1 from J; bases not matched to a gene: 0. Germline assignment: CDR1 GTSNPN and CDR2 SVGIG (reference sequence). DNA for the CDR3: TGTGCCTGGAGTGGACAGGGGAACACTGAAGCTTTCTTT. Its translation: CAWSGQGNTEAFF.

The chain combines TRBV27 with TRBJ2-7; 9 bases match TRBD1. CDR1 is MNHEY, CDR2 SMNVEV, per germline (reference sequence). V was pared by 11 bases and J by 1 base, with 12 bases of the junction left unmatched. This CDR3 contains 15 residues. CDR3 sequence: CAVGEDRGISYEQYF. CDR3 DNA sequence: TGTGCCGTGGGGGAGGACAGGGGCATATCCTACGAGCAGTACTTC.

V is TRBV7-3 and J is TRBJ2-1, with TRBD2 matching 10 bases. Germline loops: CDR1 SGHTA, CDR2 FQGTGA. Losses at the gene ends were 1 base for V and 7 bases for J; bases not matched to a gene: 4. CDR3 size: 15 residues. The CDR3 bases are TGTGCCAGCAGCTTAAGCCTAGCGGGGGTTAATGAGCAGTTCTTC. This gives the protein CASSLSLAGVNEQFF.

The chain combines TRBV5-6 with TRBJ2-7; 7 nucleotides match TRBD2. The CDR3 is 15 amino acids. Trimming cost V 5 bases and J 7 bases; bases outside gene matches: 15. Germline values: CDR1 SGHDT, CDR2 YYEEEE. In nucleotides, the CDR3 is TGTGCCAGCAGTTCCGGGCTAGCGGACTCGGGGGAGCAGTACTTC. Protein product: CASSSGLADSGEQYF.

In the case of this clone: The sample carries other DNA sequences with the same CDR3. The V and J genes are TRBV29-1 and TRBJ2-5; 8 bases align to TRBD1. Looked up from germline, CDR1 is SQVTM and CDR2 is ANQGSEA. There are 13 residues in the CDR3. V trimming: 4 bases; J trimming: 5 bases; junction bases outside the gene matches: 6. In DNA form, the CDR3 reads TGCAGCGTTGTGCAGGGGGCAACGGAGACCCAGTACTTC. It codes for CSVVQGATETQYF.